This TCR beta chain was sequenced in a study of lymphopenia after photon versus proton radiotherapy. Study conclusions and caveats: Post-nadir diversity loss with photons came from oligoclonal expansion, particularly CD8+ Temra cells.

Remarks on this clone: Its antigen is as yet unknown.

CDR1 is SNHLY, CDR2 FYNNEI, per germline. The CDR3 consists of 13 residues. Deletions cut 2 bases from V and 5 bases from J, with 10 bases between. The assay was immunoSEQ multiplex PCR, and TCRdb's table has in-frame clones only and misses some. The repertoire includes 55,000 to 70,000 clones, roughly 90% of them detected once, and about 3% sits in the top ten. The TCR originated in a woman aged 70-85 years with pancreatic cancer. Source: peripheral blood, taken from a patient treated with photon-based radiotherapy. The rearrangement uses TRBV2 and TRBJ2-7, with D possibly TRBD2 on 5 matching bases. CDR3 bases: TGTGCCAGCAGTGAAAGTAGAGGGAACGAGCAGTACTTC. Its translation is CASSESRGNEQYF.